The 16 T cell receptor beta chains below all came from one sample that was sequenced in a study of shared clonotypes between healthy human individuals. CD45RO negativity and positive selection for CCR7 defined naive CD8 cells, a population that excluded terminally differentiated effector memory CD45RA+ cells. Sequencing was performed with immunoSEQ multiplex PCR; in TCRdb, only in-frame clones are kept and a portion is missing. The data show some 2,100,000 clones, 90% to 95% seen once. The sequenced sample consisted of naive CD8+ T cells from PBMCs. The receptors originated from a man in his late teens or twenties in good health. Some clones in this sample may be carry-over from other donors' samples.

V is TRBV9 and J is TRBJ2-5; TRBD2 is a possible D gene (5 bases). This CDR3 region has 15 residues. V was clipped by 0 bases and J by 5 bases, with 14 bases between them. The germline CDR1 and CDR2 sequences are SGDLS and YYNGEE. As DNA, the CDR3 is TGTGCCAGCAGCGTAGACCCCGGGGATTGGGAGACCCAGTACTTC. It codes for CASSVDPGDWETQYF. Full variable domain (outside the CDR3, taken from reference TRBV9 and TRBJ2-5): DSGVTQTPKHLITATGQRVTLRCSPRSGDLSVYWYQQSLDQGLQFLIQYYNGEERAKGNILERFSAQQFPDLHSELNLSSLELGDSALYFCASSVDPGDWETQYFGPGTRLLVL.

The sample holds one count of this clone. V usage is TRBV27 and J usage is TRBJ2-7; D is unclear. Trimming took 4 bases from V and 2 from J, leaving 15 bases between them. CDR1 is MNHEY, CDR2 SMNVEV, per germline (reference sequence). This CDR3 is 15 amino acids long. CDR3 coding DNA: TGTGCCAGCAGTTCGCCCTACGAAGGAACCTACGAGCAGTACTTC. As protein: CASSSPYEGTYEQYF.

The V gene is TRBV13, the J gene TRBJ1-3; D unresolved. This CDR3 has 13 residues. Deletions cut 0 bases from V and 9 bases from J, with 9 bases between. CDR1 and CDR2 from the germline V gene are PRHDT and FYEKMQ (reference sequence). CDR3 sequence (DNA): TGTGCCAGCAGCTTAGGACTTAAGGGCACCATATATTTT. Encoded protein: CASSLGLKGTIYF.

J is TRBJ2-7 and V is TRBV27; perhaps TRBD2 as D (5 bases). The V gene lost 2 bases and the J gene lost 3 bases, with 14 bases spanning the gap. Germline CDR1 reads MNHEY; CDR2 reads SMNVEV (reference sequence). The CDR3 spans 15 residues. The DNA for the CDR3 is TGTGCCAGCAGTTTAGCGGGCGGACGGATCTACGAGCAGTACTTC. Translating it yields CASSLAGGRIYEQYF.

The chain recombines TRBV28 with TRBJ2-5; 7 bases map to TRBD2. J lost 2 bases, V lost 10 bases, and 7 bases had no gene match. Germline V gene sequence: CDR1 MDHEN, CDR2 SYDVKM. The CDR3 covers 13 residues. CDR3 nucleotide sequence: TGTGCCACTTTTACTAGCGATCAAGAGACCCAGTACTTC. This codes for CATFTSDQETQYF. The entire variable domain, with the rest obtained from reference TRBV28 and TRBJ2-5, is as follows: DVKVTQSSRYLVKRTGEKVFLECVQDMDHENMFWYRQDPGLGLRLIYFSYDVKMKEKGDIPEGYSVSREKKERFSLILESASTNQTSMYLCATFTSDQETQYFGPGTRLLVL.

V and J are TRBV6-5 and TRBJ2-3; no clear D. V lost 2 bases and J 6 bases, leaving 12 bases between the germline ends. Germline values: CDR1 MNHEY, CDR2 SVGAGI. The CDR3 has 14 amino acids. The CDR3 coding sequence is TGTGCCAGCAGTTACGCATACCTTAAGGATACGCAGTATTTT. This sequence encodes CASSYAYLKDTQYF.

The CDR3 spells CASSQLAVAPNEQFF. Written as DNA, the CDR3 is TGTGCCAGCAGCCAACTAGCAGTCGCACCCAATGAGCAGTTCTTC. The J gene is TRBJ2-1, the V gene TRBV13; possibly TRBD2 for D (6 bases). Germline V lookup: CDR1 PRHDT, CDR2 FYEKMQ (reference sequence). This CDR3 comprises 15 residues. Trimming stripped 5 bases from V and 6 bases from J, with 17 bases between.

The rearrangement joins TRBV5-1 to TRBJ2-1, with 10 bases aligning to TRBD2. The CDR3 loop spans 16 amino acids. CDR1 SGHRS and CDR2 YFSETQ come from the germline V gene. The V segment lost 0 bases and the J segment 5 bases; nucleotides outside the gene matches: 5. The CDR3 region is CASSLAGLASHNEQFF. As DNA, the CDR3 is TGCGCCAGCAGCTTGGCGGGACTAGCGTCCCACAATGAGCAGTTCTTC.

V usage is TRBV19 and J usage is TRBJ2-1, with 11 bases lining up with TRBD2. V trimming: 7 bases; J trimming: 0 bases; junction bases outside the gene matches: 8. The CDR3 has 17 residues. CDR1 and CDR2 from the germline V gene are LNHDA and SQIVND (reference sequence). CDR3: CASIGTSGRSSYNEQFF. The CDR3, as DNA: TGTGCCAGTATTGGGACTAGCGGAAGGAGCTCCTACAATGAGCAGTTCTTC.

The chain is built from TRBV29-1 and TRBJ2-7; 7 bases match TRBD2. Per the germline V gene, CDR1 is SQVTM and CDR2 is ANQGSEA. With V trimmed by 4 bases and J by 0 bases, 3 bases remained unmatched. The CDR3 contains 13 residues. For the CDR3, the DNA is TGCAGCGTTGCGCCTAGCGGCTCCTACGAGCAGTACTTC. Translated, it gives CSVAPSGSYEQYF.

This clone occurred once. The chain recombines TRBV6-1 with TRBJ2-1; D unclear. This CDR3 is built from 11 residues. Germline CDR1 is MNHNS and CDR2 is SASEGT. V lost 6 bases to trimming and J lost 9 bases, with 9 bases between them. The CDR3 DNA is TGTGCCAGCAGGGGGAACAGTGAGCAGTTCTTC. It yields the protein CASRGNSEQFF.

The chain carries TRBV5-1 and TRBJ1-1, with TRBD1 as a possible D gene (6 bases). Germline V gene sequence: CDR1 SGHRS, CDR2 YFSETQ. V lost 0 bases, J lost 0 bases, and 15 bases lay in between. CDR3 size: 17 residues. The CDR3 DNA is TGCGCCAGCAGCTTGGCATGGGGGCGCACACTGAACACTGAAGCTTTCTTT. Translation: CASSLAWGRTLNTEAFF.

The chain employs TRBV5-5 and TRBJ1-5; D remains unclear. Trimming pared 4 bases from V and 4 bases from J, leaving 15 bases between. This CDR3 contains 15 residues. Germline V CDR1 and CDR2: SGHKS, YYEKEE (reference sequence). CDR3 protein: CASSDQVGRNQPQHF. The CDR3 DNA follows: TGTGCCAGCAGCGATCAGGTTGGGCGTAATCAGCCCCAGCATTTT. Combining the CDR3 with reference TRBV5-5 and TRBJ1-5 gives the whole variable domain DAGVTQSPTHLIKTRGQQVTLRCSPISGHKSVSWYQQVLGQGPQFIFQYYEKEERGRGNFPDRFSARQFPNYSSELNVNALLLGDSALYLCASSDQVGRNQPQHFGDGTRLSIL.

This chain uses TRBV7-2 with TRBJ2-7; 8 nucleotides align to TRBD1. The V gene's germline CDR1 is SGHTA and CDR2 FQGNSA. Trimming cost V 4 bases and J 5 bases; bases outside gene matches: 10. This CDR3 contains 15 residues. This CDR3 reads CASSWRQGRRDEQYF. Written as DNA, the CDR3 is TGTGCCAGCAGCTGGCGACAGGGGCGACGGGACGAGCAGTACTTC.

V and J are TRBV5-4 and TRBJ1-5; D perhaps matches TRBD1 (5 bases). This CDR3 spans 13 amino acids. The germline gives CDR1 SGHNT, CDR2 YYREEE (reference sequence). V shed 7 bases and J shed 5 bases, with 13 bases lying between them. As DNA, the CDR3 is TGTGCCAGCTCCAAATGGGGGGATCAGCCCCAGCATTTT. Protein product: CASSKWGDQPQHF. Combining the CDR3 with reference TRBV5-4 and TRBJ1-5 gives the whole variable domain ETGVTQSPTHLIKTRGQQVTLRCSSQSGHNTVSWYQQALGQGPQFIFQYYREEENGRGNFPPRFSGLQFPNYSSELNVNALELDDSALYLCASSKWGDQPQHFGDGTRLSIL.

The chain combines TRBV7-2 with TRBJ2-2; perhaps TRBD2 as D (6 bases). Germline V lookup: CDR1 SGHTA, CDR2 FQGNSA. Trimming stripped 4 bases from V and 4 bases from J, with 16 bases between. The CDR3 is 16 residues long. The CDR3 nucleotides are TGTGCCAGCAGCTCTTTGGGACGAGCGGGCACCGGGGAGCTGTTTTTT. Protein: CASSSLGRAGTGELFF.